Listed below are T cell receptor beta chains from one sample, sequenced in a study of T cells after yellow fever vaccination. Each CDR3 protein is one row after TCRdb ran MiXCR on the 5' RACE reads. This table holds about 220,000 distinct CDR3 sequences, 2.5% to 3.5% found once. Sequencing was performed on CD4+ T cells sorted from PBMCs, taken 10 days after the yellow fever booster vaccination. The receptors stem from a man aged 18 to 29 who received the YFV17D yellow fever vaccine. The CDR3 runs from the conserved cysteine through the conserved F or W. D genes are given only for firm matches. Only part of the rows carry a size: once, few, many, or a class if the clone is expanded.

j_call v_call d_call clone_size cdr3_nt cdr3_aa
TRBJ1-5 TRBV6-6 . few TGTGCCAGCAGTTACCGATCCGGTGGCAATCAGCCCCAGCATTTT CASSYRSGGNQPQHF
TRBJ2-1 TRBV20-1 TRBD2 many TGCAGTGCTTCACTGACTAGCGACGGTGAGCAGTTCTTC CSASLTSDGEQFF
TRBJ1-1 TRBV12-3/TRBV12-4 . . TGTGCCAGCAGGACTCAGGGGTGGAGAACTGAAGCTTTCTTT CASRTQGWRTEAFF
TRBJ2-5 TRBV14 . few TGTGCCAGCAGCCAAGAATACCGACGGGCCCAGTACTTC CASSQEYRRAQYF
TRBJ2-6 TRBV10-3 TRBD2 many TGTGCCATCAGTCTAGCGGGGGCCGACTCTGGGGCCAACGTCCTGACTTTC CAISLAGADSGANVLTF
TRBJ1-2 TRBV29-1 TRBD1 . TGCAGCGCGAGCCCTGGACAGGGGACAGCCTACACCTTC CSASPGQGTAYTF
TRBJ1-6 TRBV5-1 . many TGCGCCAGCAGCTTGGACGGAGGGAATTCACCCCTCCACTTT CASSLDGGNSPLHF
TRBJ2-4 TRBV4-2 TRBD2 . TGTGCCAGCAGCCCGGGGACTATCCTCTCCCTCGCAGACATTCAGTACTTC CASSPGTILSLADIQYF
TRBJ1-3 TRBV12-3/TRBV12-4 . few TGTGCCAGCAGTCGGGGCCTTTCATGGGACACCATATATTTT CASSRGLSWDTIYF
TRBJ2-1 TRBV10-3 TRBD2 many TGTGCCATCAGTGAGTCATCAGCGGGGAGGAATGAGCAGTTCTTC CAISESSAGRNEQFF
TRBJ2-3 TRBV11-2 . few TGTGCCAGCAGCCTTATCGGGTCCCCCGGGTTGGAAGATACGCAGTATTTT CASSLIGSPGLEDTQYF
TRBJ1-1 TRBV5-1 . many TGCGCCAGCAGCTTTTCCAGTTTAAACACTGAAGCTTTCTTT CASSFSSLNTEAFF
TRBJ1-2 TRBV7-9 TRBD1 few TGTGCCAGCAGCCCAACCCTCGGGACAGTTTATGGCTACACCTTC CASSPTLGTVYGYTF